One sample yielded the 18 T cell receptor beta chains listed below, sequenced in a study of CD4 T cells in relation to SARS-CoV-2 and coronaviruses. These receptors are not linked to any known antigen. Sequenced by immunoSEQ multiplex PCR; TCRdb stores in-frame clones only, minus some. The sample carries 43,000 or so clones, roughly 82% recorded once. The specimen was naive CD4+ T cells from PBMCs, cultured in vitro. The subset: naive CD4+ T cells isolated by negative enrichment. Receptors originate from an adult with COVID-19.

The chain employs TRBV19 and TRBJ2-3, with 7 bases that match TRBD2. The J segment lost 4 bases and the V segment lost 5 bases, leaving 18 bases of the junction unmatched. Looked up from germline, CDR1 is LNHDA and CDR2 is SQIVND (reference sequence). This CDR3 is built from 18 residues. The CDR3 DNA follows: TGTGCCAGTAGTTCTTTAGCATTGGGGGAGGGCCGGGCAGATACGCAGTATTTT. It codes for CASSSLALGEGRADTQYF.

This rearrangement joins TRBV3-1 (or the pseudogene TRBV3-2) to TRBJ2-7; the match to TRBD1 covers 7 bases. The CDR3 spans 16 residues. CDR1 is LGHDT and CDR2 is YNNKEL in the germline V gene (reference sequence). V dropped 0 bases and J dropped 1; count of bases not matched to a gene: 6. CDR3: CASSQDRQGESYEQYF. CDR3 DNA: TGTGCCAGCAGCCAAGATCGGCAGGGGGAATCCTACGAGCAGTACTTC.

CDR3 sequence (DNA): TGCGCCAGCAGCCAAGTTGGAGGTCCAATGGTTAATGAGCAGTTCTTC. Encoded protein: CASSQVGGPMVNEQFF. This chain connects TRBV4-1 to TRBJ2-1, with D possibly matching TRBD2 (5 bases). The V gene's germline CDR1 is MGHRA and CDR2 YSYEKL. The CDR3 sequence is 16 residues long. Trimming stripped 1 base from V and 7 bases from J, with 17 bases between.

The chain has TRBV18 and TRBJ1-5; 8 bases agree with TRBD1. Losses at the gene ends were 1 base for V and 1 base for J; bases not matched to a gene: 9. CDR1 and CDR2 from the germline V gene are KGHSH and LQKENI. The CDR3 totals 18 residues. In DNA form, the CDR3 reads TGTGCCAGCTCACCACGGGCGGCAGGGGGCTGGAGCAATCAGCCCCAGCATTTT. Protein product: CASSPRAAGGWSNQPQHF. Variable domain in full (rest from reference TRBV18 and TRBJ1-5): NAGVMQNPRHLVRRRGQEARLRCSPMKGHSHVYWYRQLPEEGLKFMVYLQKENIIDESGMPKERFSAEFPKEGPSILRIQQVVRGDSAAYFCASSPRAAGGWSNQPQHFGDGTRLSIL.

The sample holds one count of this clone. This rearrangement joins TRBV27 to TRBJ2-7; D gene ambiguous. The germline gives CDR1 MNHEY, CDR2 SMNVEV (reference sequence). Trimming removed 7 bases at V and 8 bases at J, with 12 bases between. The CDR3 totals 11 residues. The CDR3, as DNA: TGTGCCAGCATCGAAGCCAGGAAGCAGTACTTC. This gives the protein CASIEARKQYF.

This sequence joins TRBV28 and TRBJ1-5, with unresolved D. CDR3 size: 14 residues. The germline V gene has CDR1 MDHEN and CDR2 SYDVKM. Trimming took off 6 bases at V and 1 base at J, with 10 bases between the two ends. CDR3 loop: CASSLDFSNQPQHF. The CDR3 DNA is TGTGCCAGCAGCCTGGACTTCAGCAATCAGCCCCAGCATTTT.

DNA for the CDR3: TGTGCCAGCAGTTACTCGAGTGTCCAGCCCCAGCATTTT. Residues: CASSYSSVQPQHF. The chain uses TRBV6-5 and TRBJ1-5, with no clear D. CDR3 length: 13 residues. The ends were cut back, 0 bases at V and 7 bases at J, with 7 bases in the middle. From germline, CDR1 is MNHEY and CDR2 SVGAGI.

The chain has TRBV11-3 and TRBJ2-3; perhaps TRBD1 as D (6 bases). The germline V gene has CDR1 SGHNT and CDR2 YENEEA. Between the trimmed V and J ends, which lost 3 bases and 6 bases, there was a span of 10 bases. The CDR3 runs 13 residues. The chain's CDR3 is CASSLGALDTQYF. DNA for the CDR3: TGTGCCAGCAGCTTGGGGGCGTTGGATACGCAGTATTTT.

The chain couples TRBV7-2 to TRBJ2-3; D is possibly TRBD2 (6 bases). The V and J ends lost 1 base and 2 bases respectively, with 10 bases between them. CDR3 length: 15 residues. The germline V gene encodes CDR1 SGHTA and CDR2 FQGNSA. DNA of the CDR3: TGTGCCAGCAGCTTAGTGGCGGGGTACACAGATACGCAGTATTTT. Protein sequence: CASSLVAGYTDTQYF.

V and J are TRBV27 and TRBJ2-1, with unresolved D. There are 11 residues in the CDR3. Germline values: CDR1 MNHEY, CDR2 SMNVEV (reference sequence). V dropped 8 bases and J dropped 8 bases, with 10 bases sitting between them. For the CDR3, the DNA is TGTGCCAGCGGTCCGCCCCATGAGCAGTTCTTC. It is translated as CASGPPHEQFF.

The rearrangement uses TRBV30 and TRBJ1-5; maybe TRBD1 (6 bases). The CDR3 is made up of 13 amino acids. V gave up 2 bases and J gave up 5 bases, with 10 bases separating them. CDR1 and CDR2 from the germline V gene are GTSNPN and SVGIG (reference sequence). The CDR3 DNA reads as TGTGCCTGGAGTAGTACAGGGCATCAGCCCCAGCATTTT. As protein: CAWSSTGHQPQHF.

This clone was observed a few times. The CDR3 coding sequence is TGTGCCAGCTCACCGGGACAGAACAATCAGCCCCAGCATTTT. It codes for CASSPGQNNQPQHF. The rearrangement links TRBV18 to TRBJ1-5, with 7 bases matching TRBD1. V gave up 3 bases and J gave up 3 bases; unmatched junction bases: 2. Germline V gene sequence: CDR1 KGHSH, CDR2 LQKENI. This CDR3 has 14 residues.

This rearrangement joins TRBV2 to TRBJ2-3, with D possibly being TRBD2 (5 bases). V lost 6 bases to trimming and J lost 3 bases, with 10 bases between them. Germline V gives CDR1 SNHLY, CDR2 FYNNEI. This CDR3 is built from 13 residues. CDR3 nucleotides: TGTGCCAGCAGGCTTACGGGGACAGATACGCAGTATTTT. Encoded protein: CASRLTGTDTQYF.

The gene calls are TRBV2 and TRBJ2-3, with D perhaps matching TRBD2 (5 bases). CDR3 size: 15 residues. The V end was cut by 3 bases, the J end by 0 bases, with 10 bases between. CDR1 and CDR2 from the germline V gene are SNHLY and FYNNEI. Written as DNA, the CDR3 is TGTGCCAGCAGTGATGCGGGCAGAAGCACAGATACGCAGTATTTT. Its translation: CASSDAGRSTDTQYF.

The V gene is TRBV9, the J gene TRBJ2-1, with 9 positions matching TRBD2. With 2 bases clipped from V and 6 bases from J, the junction kept 6 bases outside the gene matches. CDR3 length: 15 residues. Germline-derived CDR1 and CDR2 are SGDLS and YYNGEE. The CDR3 reads CASSVSGSRSNEQFF. CDR3 in DNA: TGTGCCAGCAGCGTTAGCGGGAGCAGGAGCAATGAGCAGTTCTTC.

The chain joins TRBV2 to TRBJ2-1; a possible D gene is TRBD2 (6 bases). V dropped 4 bases and J dropped 5 bases, with 15 bases sitting between them. Germline CDR1 reads SNHLY; CDR2 reads FYNNEI. The CDR3 consists of 15 residues. The CDR3 DNA is TGTGCCAGCAGTGTGATTGGTAGCGGCAACAATGAGCAGTTCTTC. This codes for CASSVIGSGNNEQFF.

The chain joins TRBV5-1 to TRBJ1-3; D uncertain. The CDR3 extends over 14 amino acids. Trimming stripped 1 base from V and 1 base from J, with 6 bases between. Germline values: CDR1 SGHRS, CDR2 YFSETQ. CDR3: CASSLSVSGNTIYF. Written as DNA, the CDR3 is TGCGCCAGCAGCTTGAGCGTTTCTGGAAACACCATATATTTT.

The V call is TRBV7-2, the J call TRBJ2-5; the match to TRBD2 covers 9 bases. The CDR3 consists of 17 residues. With V trimmed by 2 bases and J by 5 bases, 12 bases remained unmatched. CDR1 and CDR2 (germline): SGHTA, FQGNSA. In nucleotides, the CDR3 is TGTGCCAGCAGCTTATATATTTTTAGCGGGAGAGGGGAGACCCAGTACTTC. Translating it yields CASSLYIFSGRGETQYF.